Following are 32 T cell receptor beta chains from one sample sequenced in a study of prognosis after radiotherapy for stage I lung cancer. By two-round multiplex PCR, the TCR beta CDR3 was amplified from genomic DNA. Round-one PCR had primers specific to each TRBV and TRBJ gene. TCRdb reanalysed the multiplex PCR reads using MiXCR and keeps one entry per CDR3 protein. The sample includes roughly 12,000 distinct CDR3 sequences, 30% to 40% seen only once; the top ten take about 57%. The material was PBMCs, obtained before or after stereotactic body radiation therapy (not recorded which). These receptors came from a donor aged 50 or older with non-small cell lung cancer.

Sample share makes this clonotype medium-sized. This chain uses TRBV3-1 with TRBJ1-6; D remains unclear. V lost 3 bases and J 7 bases, leaving 7 bases between the germline ends. This CDR3 region has 13 residues. Germline CDR1 and CDR2: LGHDT and YNNKEL (reference sequence). The CDR3, as DNA: TGTGCCAGCAGCCAGGTTCTCAATTCACCCCTCCACTTT. Translation: CASSQVLNSPLHF. Full variable domain (missing parts from reference TRBV3-1 and TRBJ1-6): DTAVSQTPKYLVTQMGNDKSIKCEQNLGHDTMYWYKQDSKKFLKIMFSYNNKELIINETVPNRFSPKSPDKAHLNLHINSLELGDSAVYFCASSQVLNSPLHFGNGTRLTVT.

This clonotype occurred many times. This chain links TRBV5-1 with TRBJ1-2; D gene unclear. This CDR3 region has 15 residues. Per germline, CDR1 SGHRS and CDR2 YFSETQ. Trimming stripped 4 bases from V and 0 bases from J, with 13 bases between. The CDR3 nucleotides read TGCGCCAGCAGCACGCTAGAGGGAACTAACTATGGCTACACCTTC. Translation: CASSTLEGTNYGYTF.

This clonotype was seen at least ten times. CDR3 amino acids: CATSRVSDSNQPQHF. CDR3 DNA sequence: TGTGCCACCAGCAGAGTGTCGGATAGCAATCAGCCCCAGCATTTT. The chain carries TRBV15 and TRBJ1-5, with D uncertain. The V gene lost 1 base and the J gene lost 0 bases, with 7 bases spanning the gap. Germline V gene sequence: CDR1 LNHNV, CDR2 YYDKDF (reference sequence). The CDR3 is 15 amino acids. Filled out from reference TRBV15 and TRBJ1-5, the complete variable domain reads DAMVIQNPRYQVTQFGKPVTLSCSQTLNHNVMYWYQQKSSQAPKLLFHYYDKDFNNEADTPDNFQSRRPNTSFCFLDIRSPGLGDTAMYLCATSRVSDSNQPQHFGDGTRLSIL.

This chain connects TRBV20-1 to TRBJ1-2, with a tentative D call TRBD1 (6 bases). Trimming stripped 0 bases from V and 4 bases from J, with 15 bases between. In germline, CDR1 is DFQATT, CDR2 SNEGSKA (reference sequence). This CDR3 spans 15 amino acids. CDR3 loop: CSARDGAGVGYGYTF. CDR3 DNA sequence: TGCAGTGCTAGAGATGGGGCAGGGGTCGGCTATGGCTACACCTTC.

This clonotype was seen at least ten times. The chain links TRBV4-1 to TRBJ1-5; unclear D gene. The CDR3 sequence is 15 residues long. V dropped 1 base and J dropped 3 bases, with 10 bases sitting between them. Germline V gene sequence: CDR1 MGHRA, CDR2 YSYEKL. Here the CDR3 reads CASSQGVSYNQPQHF. CDR3 in DNA: TGCGCCAGCAGCCAAGGGGTCAGCTACAATCAGCCCCAGCATTTT.

V usage is TRBV24-1 and J usage is TRBJ2-3, with D unresolved. V was pared by 4 bases and J by 6 bases, with 13 bases between. The germline gives CDR1 KGHDR, CDR2 SFDVKD. CDR3 length: 14 amino acids. CDR3 region: CATSEGYPIDTQYF. As DNA, the CDR3 is TGTGCCACCAGTGAGGGTTACCCCATCGATACGCAGTATTTT.

This clonotype was recorded once. The J gene is TRBJ2-5, the V gene TRBV28, with 11 bases lining up with TRBD2. Germline CDR1 is MDHEN and CDR2 is SYDVKM. This CDR3 contains 16 residues. After removal of 5 bases from V and 7 bases from J, the junction contained 12 bases not matched to a gene. The CDR3 DNA follows: TGTGCCAGCAGTACCCCTACTAGCGGGAGAAGTGGGACCCAGTACTTC. This translates into CASSTPTSGRSGTQYF.

This clonotype is classed as medium-sized. The chain is built from TRBV7-6 and TRBJ1-6; TRBD1 aligns across 9 bases. The V segment lost 5 bases and the J segment 10 bases; nucleotides outside the gene matches: 15. In germline, CDR1 is SGHVS, CDR2 FNYEAQ. The CDR3 totals 17 residues. For the CDR3, the DNA is TGTGCCAGCAGCCCGAGGGGCGGAGGACAGGGGTTCTCACCCCTCCACTTT. As protein: CASSPRGGGQGFSPLHF.

By share, this clonotype ranks as medium-sized. In nucleotides, the CDR3 is TGTGCCAGCAGCTTAAGTTCCTACAATGAGCAGTTCTTC. This encodes CASSLSSYNEQFF. The chain couples TRBV7-3 to TRBJ2-1, with D unresolved. Trimming removed 1 base from V and 1 base from J, with 2 bases in between. The germline V gene has CDR1 SGHTA and CDR2 FQGTGA. The CDR3 is 13 residues long.

J is TRBJ1-2 and V is TRBV6-2 or TRBV6-3; TRBD1 matches 7 bases. From germline, CDR1 is MNHEY and CDR2 SVGEGT. J lost 4 bases, V lost 10 bases, and 18 bases had no gene match. CDR3 length equals 16 residues. The CDR3 reads CATRDSLRRPIYGYTF. The CDR3 nucleotides are TGTGCCACCCGGGACAGTCTTCGAAGGCCGATCTATGGCTACACCTTC.

There are many counts of this clonotype. The V call is TRBV14, the J call TRBJ1-4; unclear D gene. V lost 3 bases and J 0 bases, leaving 11 bases between the germline ends. The CDR3 runs to 16 residues. The germline gives CDR1 SGHDN, CDR2 FVKESK. CDR3 in DNA: TGTGCCAGCAGCCAGTACCGCCAGTCAACTAATGAAAAACTGTTTTTT. As protein: CASSQYRQSTNEKLFF.

Ten or more counts support this clonotype. The chain has TRBV28 and TRBJ2-5; a possible D gene is TRBD2 (5 bases). V was shortened by 6 bases and J by 7 bases, with 9 bases between the two germline ends. CDR3 length: 11 amino acids. Germline assignment: CDR1 MDHEN and CDR2 SYDVKM. The CDR3: CASSSTRTQYF. The CDR3 bases are TGTGCCAGCAGCTCCACTAGGACCCAGTACTTC.

This clonotype was observed at least ten times. The genes are TRBV20-1 and TRBJ2-1, with a weak D call TRBD1 (5 bases). Germline assignment: CDR1 DFQATT and CDR2 SNEGSKA (reference sequence). V lost 5 bases, J lost 4 bases, and 18 bases lay in between. This CDR3 has 15 residues. DNA for the CDR3: TGCAGTGCTCCTAGAATGGACACTCCATACAATGAGCAGTTCTTC. It encodes CSAPRMDTPYNEQFF.

This clonotype occurred many times. The DNA for the CDR3 is TGCAGTGCTAGAGAACAGGGGTCTCTGTATAATTCACCCCTCCACTTT. It codes for CSAREQGSLYNSPLHF. The chain links TRBV20-1 to TRBJ1-6; TRBD1 matches at 7 bases. Germline loops: CDR1 DFQATT, CDR2 SNEGSKA (reference sequence). Unmatched junction bases numbered 6, after V lost 0 bases and J lost 4 bases. This CDR3 spans 16 amino acids.

Within the sample, this clonotype is medium-sized (0.01 to 0.1%). CDR3 region: CASSLDLPRNEQFF. CDR3 in DNA: TGTGCCAGCAGCTTAGATTTGCCTAGAAATGAGCAGTTCTTC. The chain recombines TRBV7-2 with TRBJ2-1; D is undetermined. This CDR3 is 14 amino acids long. Trimming left V 1 base short and J 7 bases short, with 11 bases between. Per germline, CDR1 SGHTA and CDR2 FQGNSA.

The rearrangement joins TRBV6-2 or TRBV6-3 to TRBJ2-1; either TRBD1 or TRBD2 may supply D (5 bases each). This CDR3 spans 11 amino acids. The germline V gene encodes CDR1 MNHEY and CDR2 SVGEGT. This CDR3 reads CNSSGGNEQFF. Here the CDR3 DNA reads TGTAACAGCAGTGGGGGAAATGAGCAGTTCTTC.

The V call is TRBV20-1, the J call TRBJ1-2, with 11 bases identical to TRBD1. This CDR3 region has 14 residues. CDR1 and CDR2 (germline): DFQATT, SNEGSKA (reference sequence). After removal of 0 bases from V and 8 bases from J, the junction contained 5 bases not matched to a gene. DNA of the CDR3: TGCAGTGCTAGAGATATGGGACAGGGGGAGGGCTACACCTTC. Translated: CSARDMGQGEGYTF.

Concerning this clonotype: A far larger clone lies a single base away; this is likely a read error. The chain employs TRBV7-9 and TRBJ2-1; D gene unclear. CDR1 SEHNR and CDR2 FQNEAQ come from the germline V gene (reference sequence). Between the trimmed V and J ends, which lost 5 bases and 2 bases, there was a span of 16 bases. This CDR3 is 16 amino acids long. Here the CDR3 DNA reads TGTGCCAGCAGCGCCTTTCCTAACGGCACCTACAATGAGCAGTTCTTC. As protein: CASSAFPNGTYNEQFF.

This clonotype was seen repeatedly, ten times or more. The chain combines TRBV9 with TRBJ2-4, with D hard to call. The CDR3 is 12 amino acids. Germline V gene sequence: CDR1 SGDLS, CDR2 YYNGEE. V lost 4 bases, J lost 9 bases, and 11 bases lay in between. CDR3 DNA: TGTGCCAGCAGCCTCTCCGACGGCATTCAGTACTTC. Translated: CASSLSDGIQYF.

This clonotype showed up just a few times. The gene calls are TRBV4-2 and TRBJ2-7; 10 positions agree with TRBD2. This CDR3 comprises 15 residues. CDR1 is LGHNA and CDR2 is YNFKEQ in the germline V gene. V was clipped by 5 bases and J by 6 bases; unmatched bases: 10. The CDR3 nucleotides are TGTGCCAGCAGCGCCCGGACTAGCGGCCCCCTCGAGCAGTACTTC. Amino acids: CASSARTSGPLEQYF.

In its sample, this clonotype was seen many times. The chain has TRBV12-3 or TRBV12-4 and TRBJ2-5; perhaps TRBD2 as D (5 bases). Trimming took 1 base from V and 2 from J, leaving 14 bases between them. The CDR3 is made up of 16 amino acids. The CDR3 DNA reads as TGTGCCAGCAGTTTAGGTGGGAGCTATTTACAAGAGACCCAGTACTTC. Protein sequence: CASSLGGSYLQETQYF.

The V call is TRBV4-1, the J call TRBJ2-1, with D perhaps matching TRBD2 (5 bases). V lost 8 bases and J 6 bases, leaving 11 bases between the germline ends. CDR3 size: 12 residues. The germline V gene encodes CDR1 MGHRA and CDR2 YSYEKL. The CDR3 DNA follows: TGCGCCAGCCAAGACTATCTCAATGAGCAGTTCTTC. Translated, it gives CASQDYLNEQFF.

Note on this clonotype: The junction does not match germline at one end; this may be a read error. CDR3 in amino acids: CASSHGLAGVVF. The CDR3 region has the DNA TGTGCCAGCAGCCACGGGCTAGCGGGAGTAGTTTTC. V gene TRBV3-1 combines with J gene TRBJ2-1; 10 bases match TRBD2. Germline V CDR1 and CDR2: LGHDT, YNNKEL (reference sequence). CDR3 length equals 12 residues.

This clonotype came up many times. The chain recombines TRBV4-1 with TRBJ2-3; no firm D call. Germline loops: CDR1 MGHRA, CDR2 YSYEKL. Trimming cost V 0 bases and J 0 bases, with 7 bases left between them. This CDR3 has 15 residues. DNA of the CDR3: TGCGCCAGCAGCCAAGAGAAGCGTAGCACAGATACGCAGTATTTT. Translated, it gives CASSQEKRSTDTQYF.

This clonotype was counted a single time. The chain has TRBV3-1 and TRBJ1-5; D might be TRBD1 (5 bases). This CDR3 is built from 18 residues. The V and J ends lost 1 base and 0 bases respectively, with 16 bases between them. Germline-derived CDR1 and CDR2 are LGHDT and YNNKEL (reference sequence). CDR3 in DNA: TGTGCCAGCAGCCAAGGCCCCGGGACCGCATATAGCAATCAGCCCCAGCATTTT. This encodes CASSQGPGTAYSNQPQHF.

There are many counts of this clonotype. Written as DNA, the CDR3 is TGCAGCGGCACCAGACAGGGAGGAGTTCAGCCCCAGCATTTT. Its protein is CSGTRQGGVQPQHF. This chain links TRBV20-1 with TRBJ1-5; TRBD1 agrees at 7 bases. CDR3 length: 14 amino acids. CDR1 and CDR2 (germline): DFQATT, SNEGSKA (reference sequence).

Judged by abundance, this clonotype is medium-sized (0.01 to 0.1%). The chain joins TRBV6-4 to TRBJ1-6; 8 bases fit TRBD1. Germline V gene data show CDR1 as MRHNA and CDR2 as SNTAGT. CDR3 length: 16 amino acids. V shed 5 bases, J shed 7 bases, and the junction held 10 bases outside the gene matches. This CDR3 reads CASSKRGQGTNSPLHF. The CDR3 region has the DNA TGTGCCAGCAGTAAAAGAGGACAGGGTACGAATTCACCCCTCCACTTT.

This clonotype appeared many times. The rearrangement uses TRBV5-1 and TRBJ1-1; D may be TRBD1 (6 bases). V shed 4 bases and J shed 4 bases, with 14 bases lying between them. The CDR3 runs 14 residues. Germline V gives CDR1 SGHRS, CDR2 YFSETQ. Written as DNA, the CDR3 is TGCGCCAGCAGCACAAGGGGGGGCACCACTGAAGCTTTCTTT. Translation gives CASSTRGGTTEAFF.

J is TRBJ2-7 and V is TRBV7-6; TRBD2 aligns across 12 bases. Germline V lookup: CDR1 SGHVS, CDR2 FNYEAQ. The V gene end was trimmed by 3 bases and the J gene end by 5 bases; junction bases not matched to a gene: 8. The CDR3 sequence is 16 residues long. As DNA, the CDR3 is TGTGCCAGCAGCTTCCTCGGGACTAGCGGGCCTAACGAGCAGTACTTC. It translates to CASSFLGTSGPNEQYF.

This clonotype was recorded many times. A junction end diverges from the germline sequence, so it may reflect a read error. The rearrangement uses TRBV7-7 and TRBJ2-1, with 7 bases matching TRBD2. The CDR3 covers 15 residues. Germline CDR1 and CDR2: SSHAT and FNYEAQ (reference sequence). Written as DNA, the CDR3 is TGTGCTAGCAGCTTAGGACGGGGAGGGCTGAATGAGCAGTTCTTC. Encoded protein: CASSLGRGGLNEQFF.

This clonotype was seen many times. The gene calls are TRBV19 and TRBJ2-4, with a tentative D call TRBD1 (6 bases). Trimming stripped 9 bases from V and 0 bases from J, with 15 bases between. Germline CDR1 LNHDA, CDR2 SQIVND (reference sequence). This CDR3 spans 15 amino acids. The CDR3 protein is CASSDGQLAKNIQYF. The CDR3 region has the DNA TGTGCCAGCTCAGACGGACAGCTAGCCAAAAACATTCAGTACTTC.

There are many counts of this clonotype. The chain has TRBV7-2 and TRBJ2-7, with a possible D match to TRBD2 (6 bases). CDR1 and CDR2 (germline): SGHTA, FQGNSA. The CDR3 is made up of 16 amino acids. Trimming left V 2 bases short and J 0 bases short, with 14 bases between. The CDR3 DNA sequence: TGTGCCAGCAGCTTATGGGTTAGCGGTTCCTCCTACGAGCAGTACTTC. The encoded protein is CASSLWVSGSSYEQYF.